A selection of T cell receptor beta chains follows, all from one sample in a study of shared clonotypes between healthy human individuals. Sequencing used immunoSEQ multiplex PCR; TCRdb keeps in-frame clones, though not all of them. The sample records 950,000 to 1,300,000 clones, approximately 68% being singletons. The sequencing sample was made of memory CD4+ T cells sorted from blood. Receptors originate from a man aged 18 to 35 in good health. Each CDR3 is given with its conserved first and last residue. A D gene is named only where the DNA matches it firmly. Clone size is given for some rows only: seen once, a few or many times, or a class if the clone is expanded.

d_call: TRBD1; v_call: TRBV19; j_call: TRBJ1-2; clone_size: .; cdr3_length: 16; cdr3_nt: TGTGCCAGTAGTACACCGCGACAGGGGGCCGCCTCCGCGGGCACCTTC; cdr3_aa: CASSTPRQGAASAGTF
d_call: TRBD1; v_call: TRBV18; j_call: TRBJ2-5; clone_size: .; cdr3_length: 15; cdr3_nt: TGTGCCAGCTCGATTGGACAGGTATATCAAGAGACCCAGTACTTC; cdr3_aa: CASSIGQVYQETQYF
d_call: TRBD1; v_call: TRBV7-2; j_call: TRBJ2-7; clone_size: few; cdr3_length: 12; cdr3_nt: TGTGCCAGCAGCCGGGACAGATACGAGCAGTACTTC; cdr3_aa: CASSRDRYEQYF
d_call: TRBD2; v_call: TRBV7-2; j_call: TRBJ2-7; clone_size: .; cdr3_length: 18; cdr3_nt: TGTGCCAGCAGCCTCACCGGACTAGCGGGGTACAAAACCTACGAGCAGTACTTC; cdr3_aa: CASSLTGLAGYKTYEQYF
d_call: TRBD1; v_call: TRBV6-1; j_call: TRBJ1-5; clone_size: .; cdr3_length: 13; cdr3_nt: TGTGCCAGCAGCGGACAGGGCCAACAGCCCCAGCATTTT; cdr3_aa: CASSGQGQQPQHF
d_call: .; v_call: TRBV5-1; j_call: TRBJ1-1; clone_size: few; cdr3_length: 14; cdr3_nt: TGCGCCAGCAGCTTGGTTCAGGGGAACACTGAAGCTTTCTTT; cdr3_aa: CASSLVQGNTEAFF
d_call: TRBD1; v_call: TRBV28; j_call: TRBJ1-2; clone_size: once; cdr3_length: 15; cdr3_nt: TGTGCCAGCAGTTCCAACGACAGGGGAAGCTATGGCTACACCTTC; cdr3_aa: CASSSNDRGSYGYTF
d_call: .; v_call: TRBV5-6; j_call: TRBJ2-7; clone_size: few; cdr3_length: 17; cdr3_nt: TGTGCCAGCAGCTTGGGCGGTAGCGGAAGGAGCTCCTACGAGCAGTACTTC; cdr3_aa: CASSLGGSGRSSYEQYF
d_call: TRBD2; v_call: TRBV2; j_call: TRBJ2-3; clone_size: .; cdr3_length: 12; cdr3_nt: TGTGCCAGGACTAGCCTCGATAACACGCAGTATTTT; cdr3_aa: CARTSLDNTQYF
d_call: .; v_call: TRBV10-2; j_call: TRBJ2-1; clone_size: .; cdr3_length: 15; cdr3_nt: TGCGCCAGCAGTGAGGGCGGAGAGTACTACAATGAGCAGTTCTTC; cdr3_aa: CASSEGGEYYNEQFF
d_call: TRBD1; v_call: TRBV30; j_call: TRBJ1-1; clone_size: few; cdr3_length: 11; cdr3_nt: TGTGCCTGGAGTGGGGACAGCGAAGCTTTCTTT; cdr3_aa: CAWSGDSEAFF
d_call: .; v_call: TRBV28; j_call: TRBJ1-2; clone_size: .; cdr3_length: 13; cdr3_nt: TGTGCCAGCAGTTTATCCAGGGAGGCTGGCTACACCTTC; cdr3_aa: CASSLSREAGYTF